The 7 T cell receptor beta chains reported below all come from one sample, sequenced in a study of blood T cell repertoires in COVID-19. Data came from immunoSEQ multiplex PCR; TCRdb stores just in-frame clones and leaves some out. The sample lists about 340,000 clones, about nine tenths occurring once. The specimen sequenced was peripheral blood. These receptors all stem from a woman aged 65 to 85 with COVID-19, enrolled during active disease.

The gene calls are TRBV18 and TRBJ2-7; 9 bases align to TRBD1. Losses at the gene ends were 6 bases for V and 5 bases for J; bases not matched to a gene: 5. Germline V gene sequence: CDR1 KGHSH, CDR2 LQKENI. CDR3 length equals 13 residues. CDR3 sequence reads: CASSGQGGNEQYF. In DNA form, the CDR3 reads TGTGCCAGCTCGGGACAGGGAGGGAACGAGCAGTACTTC.

V usage is TRBV24-1 and J usage is TRBJ2-5; 8 bases map to TRBD1. V was pared by 5 bases and J by 0 bases, with 10 bases of the junction left unmatched. The CDR3 totals 17 residues. CDR1 KGHDR and CDR2 SFDVKD come from the germline V gene. CDR3 sequence reads: CATSASDRGVYQETQYF. CDR3 DNA sequence: TGTGCCACCAGTGCATCTGACAGGGGAGTTTACCAAGAGACCCAGTACTTC.

The chain joins TRBV27 to TRBJ1-5; D is undetermined. This CDR3 contains 14 residues. V lost 4 bases and J lost 11, with 18 bases in between. CDR1 and CDR2 from the germline V gene are MNHEY and SMNVEV (reference sequence). The CDR3 loop is CASSSPALGKSQHF. The CDR3 DNA sequence: TGTGCCAGCAGTTCACCTGCCTTGGGCAAGTCCCAGCATTTT.

This chain links TRBV28 with TRBJ1-2, with 8 bases that match TRBD1. With 6 bases clipped from V and 1 base from J, the junction kept 7 bases outside the gene matches. The germline gives CDR1 MDHEN, CDR2 SYDVKM. The CDR3 consists of 15 residues. As DNA, the CDR3 is TGTGCCAGCAGCCCCTACAGGGGGAGTAACTATGGCTACACCTTC. It encodes CASSPYRGSNYGYTF.

About this clone itself: In the same sample, other DNA sequences code for this CDR3. The chain uses TRBV5-1 and TRBJ2-7; possible D gene TRBD2, 6 bases. CDR3 length: 15 amino acids. V lost 0 bases and J lost 0, with 10 bases in between. Germline V gene lookup returns CDR1 SGHRS and CDR2 YFSETQ. The CDR3 region has the DNA TGCGCCAGCAGCTTGGCCGGGGGTAGCTCCTACGAGCAGTACTTC. Translation: CASSLAGGSSYEQYF.

The chain combines TRBV18 with TRBJ1-4; D gene ambiguous. V lost 3 bases to trimming and J lost 6 bases, with 8 bases between them. Germline assignment: CDR1 KGHSH and CDR2 LQKENI. The CDR3 sequence is 13 residues long. The CDR3 DNA is TGTGCCAGCTCACCTGAACGGGATGAAAAACTGTTTTTT. The encoded protein is CASSPERDEKLFF.

The rearrangement uses TRBV7-9 and TRBJ1-3; 7 positions match TRBD1. V lost 1 base, J lost 4 bases, and 4 bases stayed unmatched. The CDR3 totals 15 residues. Germline loops: CDR1 SEHNR, CDR2 FQNEAQ (reference sequence). CDR3 loop: CASSLGGTEGNTIYF. CDR3 in DNA: TGTGCCAGCAGCTTAGGTGGGACAGAGGGAAACACCATATATTTT.